The present entry profiles one T cell receptor beta chain with its context. The source of the sample is a study of blood T cell repertoires in COVID-19. Per germline, CDR1 KGHSH and CDR2 LQKENI. Trimming stripped 3 bases from V and 7 bases from J, with 13 bases between. The CDR3 consists of 14 residues. Assay: immunoSEQ multiplex PCR; the TCRdb copy retains only in-frame clones and omits some. The profile shows 200,000 to 300,000 clones, around four fifths of them singletons. The clonotype originates from a woman aged 55-75 years with active or convalescent COVID-19. The specimen sequenced was peripheral blood. The chain uses TRBV18 and TRBJ1-3, with D uncertain. The CDR3 loop is CASSPASGANTIYF. DNA of the CDR3: TGTGCCAGCTCACCGGCGTCAGGTGCTAACACCATATATTTT.